The 22 T cell receptor beta chains below come from one sample, sequenced in a study of T-cell reconstitution after alpha-beta-depleted transplantation in children. Preparing the TCRbeta library involved the use of unique molecular identifiers. TCRdb re-derived calls from the PCR reads in MiXCR, one entry per CDR3 protein. Altogether 440,000 or so distinct CDR3 sequences are present, around two fifths being singletons, with the ten largest covering roughly 27%. The sequences come from PBMCs, collected before TCRalphabeta/CD19-depleted stem cell transplant. The receptors originated from a girl aged 2-10 years with aplastic anemia, due to receive a stem cell transplant.

There are a few counts of this clonotype. The V gene is TRBV20-1, the J gene TRBJ1-2; 7 positions agree with TRBD1. The V segment lost 7 bases and the J segment 4 bases; nucleotides outside the gene matches: 12. Germline values: CDR1 DFQATT, CDR2 SNEGSKA (reference sequence). The CDR3 runs to 14 residues. In nucleotides, the CDR3 is TGCAGTGTCGCCCAAGGGGGCGCACGCTATGGCTACACCTTC. This encodes CSVAQGGARYGYTF.

The chain employs TRBV20-1 and TRBJ2-7, with D possibly TRBD2 on 5 matching bases. Per germline, CDR1 DFQATT and CDR2 SNEGSKA (reference sequence). The CDR3 totals 13 residues. V lost 7 bases to trimming and J lost 4 bases, with 17 bases between them. The CDR3 here is CSETRERVYEQYF. In nucleotides, the CDR3 is TGCAGTGAGACGAGGGAGAGGGTTTACGAGCAGTACTTC.

The chain joins TRBV29-1 to TRBJ2-7; D is possibly TRBD1 (5 bases). Looked up from germline, CDR1 is SQVTM and CDR2 is ANQGSEA. CDR3 size: 12 residues. The V end was cut by 4 bases, the J end by 3 bases, with 10 bases between. CDR3 loop: CSVAGRDYEQYF. The CDR3 nucleotides read TGCAGCGTTGCGGGCAGGGACTACGAGCAGTACTTC.

This clonotype was seen ten or more times. This chain joins TRBV7-9 and TRBJ2-1; a weak D match, TRBD2 (6 bases). Germline V lookup: CDR1 SEHNR, CDR2 FQNEAQ (reference sequence). CDR3 length: 15 amino acids. Deletions cut 7 bases from V and 3 bases from J, with 16 bases between. The CDR3 region has the DNA TGTGCCAGCACCCTTTCGAGCGGGTTCTACAATGAGCAGTTCTTC. Its translation is CASTLSSGFYNEQFF.

The chain carries TRBV5-1 and TRBJ2-3, with TRBD1 as a possible D gene (6 bases). V was clipped by 4 bases and J by 5 bases, with 14 bases between them. The CDR3 has 14 amino acids. CDR1 and CDR2 (germline): SGHRS, YFSETQ. In nucleotides, the CDR3 is TGCGCCAGCAGCCCCCTGCACAGGGAAGATACGCAGTATTTT. Residues: CASSPLHREDTQYF. Combining the CDR3 with reference TRBV5-1 and TRBJ2-3 gives the whole variable domain KAGVTQTPRYLIKTRGQQVTLSCSPISGHRSVSWYQQTPGQGLQFLFEYFSETQRNKGNFPGRFSGRQFSNSRSEMNVSTLELGDSALYLCASSPLHREDTQYFGPGTRLTVL.

The chain recombines TRBV20-1 with TRBJ2-3; 10 positions agree with TRBD2. Germline values: CDR1 DFQATT, CDR2 SNEGSKA (reference sequence). This CDR3 region has 17 residues. The junction had 6 bases not matched to a gene; V was cut back by 0 bases and J by 0 bases. CDR3 nucleotide sequence: TGCAGTGCTAGAGAAGGGAGCGGGAGGGATAGCACAGATACGCAGTATTTT. The encoded protein is CSAREGSGRDSTDTQYF.

The gene calls are TRBV15 and TRBJ2-7; tentative D call: TRBD2 (6 bases). Germline V lookup: CDR1 LNHNV, CDR2 YYDKDF (reference sequence). Trimming stripped 2 bases from V and 0 bases from J, with 11 bases between. The CDR3 sequence is 15 residues long. The CDR3 DNA follows: TGTGCCACCAGCAGACGACTAGGAGACTCCTACGAGCAGTACTTC. As protein: CATSRRLGDSYEQYF. The whole variable domain, filled in from reference TRBV15 and TRBJ2-7, reads DAMVIQNPRYQVTQFGKPVTLSCSQTLNHNVMYWYQQKSSQAPKLLFHYYDKDFNNEADTPDNFQSRRPNTSFCFLDIRSPGLGDTAMYLCATSRRLGDSYEQYFGPGTRLTVT.

This sequence joins TRBV7-9 and TRBJ2-5, with 7 nucleotides matching TRBD1. Trimming took 0 bases from V and 6 from J; bases not matched to a gene: 4. CDR3 length equals 14 residues. Germline V gives CDR1 SEHNR, CDR2 FQNEAQ (reference sequence). The CDR3 spells CASSLARQGQTQYF. The DNA of the CDR3 is TGTGCCAGCAGCTTAGCGCGACAGGGTCAGACCCAGTACTTC.

V and J are TRBV20-1 and TRBJ2-1, with TRBD2 matching 11 bases. In germline, CDR1 is DFQATT, CDR2 SNEGSKA (reference sequence). There are 15 residues in the CDR3. V shed 5 bases and J 2 bases; nucleotides not matched to a gene: 5. This chain's CDR3 is CSALSGRAPYNEQFF. CDR3 nucleotide sequence: TGCAGTGCTCTTAGCGGGAGGGCGCCCTACAATGAGCAGTTCTTC.

The chain couples TRBV5-1 to TRBJ2-7; D is possibly TRBD1 (7 bases). The CDR3 is 18 residues long. Trimming removed 1 base from V and 5 bases from J, with 25 bases in between. Germline lookup yields CDR1 SGHRS and CDR2 YFSETQ. This CDR3 is CASSLLPKVQGGRNEQYF. In DNA form, the CDR3 reads TGCGCCAGCAGCTTGCTGCCGAAGGTCCAGGGGGGCCGAAACGAGCAGTACTTC. Variable domain in full (rest from reference TRBV5-1 and TRBJ2-7): KAGVTQTPRYLIKTRGQQVTLSCSPISGHRSVSWYQQTPGQGLQFLFEYFSETQRNKGNFPGRFSGRQFSNSRSEMNVSTLELGDSALYLCASSLLPKVQGGRNEQYFGPGTRLTVT.

The gene calls are TRBV5-1 and TRBJ2-5; a possible D gene is TRBD1 (6 bases). V was trimmed by 2 bases and J by 5 bases, leaving 22 bases between them. The CDR3 totals 17 residues. Germline assignment: CDR1 SGHRS and CDR2 YFSETQ. CDR3 sequence reads: CASSFTTRDNPGETQYF. As DNA, the CDR3 is TGCGCCAGCAGCTTCACTACCCGGGACAATCCCGGGGAGACCCAGTACTTC.

The table lists this clonotype with a count of one. The CDR3 coding sequence is TGCGCCAGCAGCCAAGGTGGGGTGTCTGAGCCCCAGCATTTT. Translation: CASSQGGVSEPQHF. The chain joins TRBV4-1 to TRBJ1-5; D call uncertain. The V gene lost 1 base and the J gene lost 8 bases, with 12 bases spanning the gap. CDR3 size: 14 residues. CDR1 and CDR2 from the germline V gene are MGHRA and YSYEKL.

This chain links TRBV20-1 with TRBJ1-2; D is possibly TRBD1 (5 bases). This CDR3 is built from 12 residues. V lost 6 bases to trimming and J lost 5 bases, with 13 bases between them. The germline V gene has CDR1 DFQATT and CDR2 SNEGSKA (reference sequence). Here the CDR3 DNA reads TGCAGTGCCCGCACAGGATCTTATGGCTACACCTTC. Translation gives CSARTGSYGYTF.

There are many counts of this clonotype. The chain joins TRBV9 to TRBJ2-1; D not certain. CDR1 and CDR2 (germline): SGDLS, YYNGEE. The germline V and J ends were trimmed by 6 bases and 8 bases, with 18 bases remaining between them. This CDR3 comprises 14 residues. The CDR3 here is CASNDGGSGYEQFF. The CDR3 DNA follows: TGTGCCAGCAACGATGGCGGTAGTGGATATGAGCAGTTCTTC. Using reference TRBV9 and TRBJ2-1 for the parts outside the CDR3, the full variable domain is DSGVTQTPKHLITATGQRVTLRCSPRSGDLSVYWYQQSLDQGLQFLIQYYNGEERAKGNILERFSAQQFPDLHSELNLSSLELGDSALYFCASNDGGSGYEQFFGPGTRLTVL.

This clonotype occurred a few times. The rearrangement uses TRBV4-1 and TRBJ1-1, with TRBD1 matching 9 bases. From germline, CDR1 is MGHRA and CDR2 YSYEKL. The V gene end was trimmed by 5 bases and the J gene end by 4 bases; junction bases not matched to a gene: 5. CDR3 size: 14 residues. The CDR3 DNA is TGCGCCAGCAGCATGGGACAGGGTTTCACTGAAGCTTTCTTT. This gives the protein CASSMGQGFTEAFF.

The chain has TRBV12-3 or TRBV12-4 and TRBJ1-5, with 12 bases that match TRBD1. This CDR3 has 15 amino acids. V was pared by 7 bases and J by 6 bases, with 7 bases of the junction left unmatched. Here the CDR3 DNA reads TGTGCCAGCAATTTGGGACAGGGGGCGAGTCAGCCCCAGCATTTT. This sequence encodes CASNLGQGASQPQHF.

This clonotype was observed a few times. The CDR3 spells CASSVPGSGNTIYF. The CDR3 DNA reads TGTGCCAGCAGTGTCCCCGGCTCTGGAAACACCATATATTTT. This chain joins TRBV25-1 and TRBJ1-3; D gene ambiguous. Germline V CDR1 and CDR2: MGHDK, SYGVNS. CDR3 length: 14 residues. V lost 4 bases and J 0 bases, leaving 7 bases between the germline ends.

This chain links TRBV5-1 with TRBJ2-1; 8 bases align to TRBD2. The CDR3 length is 15 residues. Germline values: CDR1 SGHRS, CDR2 YFSETQ. With 1 base clipped from V and 2 bases from J, the junction kept 2 bases outside the gene matches. CDR3 DNA sequence: TGCGCCAGCAGCTTGAGCGGGAGCACCTACAATGAGCAGTTCTTC. It encodes CASSLSGSTYNEQFF.

This chain connects TRBV27 to TRBJ2-7, with TRBD1 as a possible D gene (5 bases). V lost 5 bases, J lost 7 bases, and 15 bases lay in between. Germline V gene lookup returns CDR1 MNHEY and CDR2 SMNVEV (reference sequence). This CDR3 is 13 amino acids long. The CDR3, as DNA: TGTGCCAGCAGTCCAGGGCCGGGCCTTGAGCAGTACTTC. This encodes CASSPGPGLEQYF.

This clonotype was counted a few times. The chain employs TRBV12-3 or TRBV12-4 and TRBJ2-1, with D maybe TRBD1 (6 bases). This CDR3 has 14 residues. V was cut by 4 bases and J by 7 bases, with 14 bases left in between. Here the CDR3 DNA reads TGTGCCAGCAGTTCAAGGACAGAGAATAATGAGCAGTTCTTC. Its translation: CASSSRTENNEQFF.

The chain carries TRBV20-1 and TRBJ1-6; tentative D call: TRBD1 (5 bases). Trimming removed 0 bases at V and 4 bases at J, with 19 bases between. Germline CDR1 DFQATT, CDR2 SNEGSKA (reference sequence). This CDR3 is built from 18 residues. The CDR3 DNA follows: TGCAGTGCTAGAGATGACACCTCGGGGCGATCGTATAATTCACCCCTCCACTTT. Its translation is CSARDDTSGRSYNSPLHF.

The gene calls are TRBV21-1 and TRBJ1-2. TRBV21-1 is recorded as a pseudogene. The CDR3 contains 15 residues. The CDR3, as DNA: TGTGCCAGCAGCAAAGCGCAGGGAGGAAACTATGGCTACACCTTC. It yields the protein CASSKAQGGNYGYTF.